Below are 8 T cell receptor beta chains sequenced from a single sample in a study of cytomegalovirus exposure and HLA in healthy donors. PCR was performed using 60 Vbeta and 13 Jbeta primers. The method was immunoSEQ multiplex PCR; TCRdb's version includes in-frame clones alone and lacks a portion of them. The profile shows 150,000 or so clones, about three fifths of them singletons. Material for sequencing was PBMCs. These receptors were obtained from a woman aged 25-40 years in good health and CMV-seropositive.

This clone was seen a handful of times. This chain uses TRBV5-1 with TRBJ1-3; the D is unclear. V was cut by 2 bases and J by 4 bases, with 10 bases left in between. CDR1 and CDR2 from the germline V gene are SGHRS and YFSETQ. This CDR3 has 14 amino acids. The CDR3, as DNA: TGCGCCAGCAGCTTAGAGGTCGGGGGAAACACCATATATTTT. Protein sequence: CASSLEVGGNTIYF.

The chain employs TRBV6-5 and TRBJ1-3, with D possibly being TRBD1 (6 bases). The CDR3 has 14 amino acids. CDR1 and CDR2 (germline): MNHEY, SVGAGI. The V end lost 5 bases, the J end lost 0 bases, and 8 bases lay between the germline ends. CDR3 sequence (DNA): TGTGCCAGCAGTAAGACAGGCTCTGGAAACACCATATATTTT. This sequence encodes CASSKTGSGNTIYF.

The chain joins TRBV28 to TRBJ1-1; 10 bases align to TRBD1. Germline assignment: CDR1 MDHEN and CDR2 SYDVKM. V was clipped by 1 base and J by 7 bases; unmatched bases: 9. This CDR3 contains 16 residues. This CDR3 is CASSLYSGGQGIEAFF. CDR3 sequence (DNA): TGTGCCAGCAGTTTATACAGTGGGGGACAGGGGATTGAAGCTTTCTTT.

The DNA of the CDR3 is TGTGCCAGTAGTATTCGGGCGGAGGGGAATTCACCCCTCCACTTT. Amino acid sequence: CASSIRAEGNSPLHF. The chain employs TRBV19 and TRBJ1-6, with D maybe TRBD1 (5 bases). The CDR3 is made up of 15 amino acids. V shed 3 bases and J shed 7 bases, with 13 bases lying between them. Germline V lookup: CDR1 LNHDA, CDR2 SQIVND (reference sequence).

V and J are TRBV9 and TRBJ2-3, with TRBD2 identical over 7 bases. This CDR3 has 18 residues. CDR1 SGDLS and CDR2 YYNGEE come from the germline V gene. V shed 3 bases and J 3 bases; nucleotides not matched to a gene: 16. DNA for the CDR3: TGTGCCAGCAGCGGGGGTGCGGGGAGGGGATATGAGACAGATACGCAGTATTTT. This translates into CASSGGAGRGYETDTQYF. The complete variable domain, with remaining parts taken from reference TRBV9 and TRBJ2-3, reads DSGVTQTPKHLITATGQRVTLRCSPRSGDLSVYWYQQSLDQGLQFLIQYYNGEERAKGNILERFSAQQFPDLHSELNLSSLELGDSALYFCASSGGAGRGYETDTQYFGPGTRLTVL.

The J gene is TRBJ2-7, the V gene TRBV6-5; TRBD2 aligns across 8 bases. V was clipped by 0 bases and J by 6 bases; unmatched bases: 7. The CDR3 totals 15 residues. Germline CDR1 MNHEY, CDR2 SVGAGI. CDR3 region: CASSYSRAGASEQYF. The CDR3 DNA is TGTGCCAGCAGTTACTCGAGAGCGGGAGCCAGCGAGCAGTACTTC.

This rearrangement joins TRBV28 to TRBJ2-4; TRBD2 is a possible D gene (5 bases). This CDR3 contains 15 residues. The V end lost 7 bases, the J end lost 3 bases, and 16 bases lay between the germline ends. The germline V gene encodes CDR1 MDHEN and CDR2 SYDVKM. Written as DNA, the CDR3 is TGTGCCAGCACGCAACACGCCGGGGACAAAAACATTCAGTACTTC. Amino acid sequence: CASTQHAGDKNIQYF.

This clone was counted a few times. This CDR3 reads CASSLEGSGSNQPQHF. DNA for the CDR3: TGCGCCAGCAGCTTGGAGGGCTCAGGGAGCAATCAGCCCCAGCATTTT. V gene TRBV5-1 combines with J gene TRBJ1-5; maybe TRBD1 (5 bases). This CDR3 comprises 16 residues. Germline CDR1 and CDR2: SGHRS and YFSETQ. Trimming shortened V by 0 bases and J by 1 base, and 11 bases separated the two germline ends.